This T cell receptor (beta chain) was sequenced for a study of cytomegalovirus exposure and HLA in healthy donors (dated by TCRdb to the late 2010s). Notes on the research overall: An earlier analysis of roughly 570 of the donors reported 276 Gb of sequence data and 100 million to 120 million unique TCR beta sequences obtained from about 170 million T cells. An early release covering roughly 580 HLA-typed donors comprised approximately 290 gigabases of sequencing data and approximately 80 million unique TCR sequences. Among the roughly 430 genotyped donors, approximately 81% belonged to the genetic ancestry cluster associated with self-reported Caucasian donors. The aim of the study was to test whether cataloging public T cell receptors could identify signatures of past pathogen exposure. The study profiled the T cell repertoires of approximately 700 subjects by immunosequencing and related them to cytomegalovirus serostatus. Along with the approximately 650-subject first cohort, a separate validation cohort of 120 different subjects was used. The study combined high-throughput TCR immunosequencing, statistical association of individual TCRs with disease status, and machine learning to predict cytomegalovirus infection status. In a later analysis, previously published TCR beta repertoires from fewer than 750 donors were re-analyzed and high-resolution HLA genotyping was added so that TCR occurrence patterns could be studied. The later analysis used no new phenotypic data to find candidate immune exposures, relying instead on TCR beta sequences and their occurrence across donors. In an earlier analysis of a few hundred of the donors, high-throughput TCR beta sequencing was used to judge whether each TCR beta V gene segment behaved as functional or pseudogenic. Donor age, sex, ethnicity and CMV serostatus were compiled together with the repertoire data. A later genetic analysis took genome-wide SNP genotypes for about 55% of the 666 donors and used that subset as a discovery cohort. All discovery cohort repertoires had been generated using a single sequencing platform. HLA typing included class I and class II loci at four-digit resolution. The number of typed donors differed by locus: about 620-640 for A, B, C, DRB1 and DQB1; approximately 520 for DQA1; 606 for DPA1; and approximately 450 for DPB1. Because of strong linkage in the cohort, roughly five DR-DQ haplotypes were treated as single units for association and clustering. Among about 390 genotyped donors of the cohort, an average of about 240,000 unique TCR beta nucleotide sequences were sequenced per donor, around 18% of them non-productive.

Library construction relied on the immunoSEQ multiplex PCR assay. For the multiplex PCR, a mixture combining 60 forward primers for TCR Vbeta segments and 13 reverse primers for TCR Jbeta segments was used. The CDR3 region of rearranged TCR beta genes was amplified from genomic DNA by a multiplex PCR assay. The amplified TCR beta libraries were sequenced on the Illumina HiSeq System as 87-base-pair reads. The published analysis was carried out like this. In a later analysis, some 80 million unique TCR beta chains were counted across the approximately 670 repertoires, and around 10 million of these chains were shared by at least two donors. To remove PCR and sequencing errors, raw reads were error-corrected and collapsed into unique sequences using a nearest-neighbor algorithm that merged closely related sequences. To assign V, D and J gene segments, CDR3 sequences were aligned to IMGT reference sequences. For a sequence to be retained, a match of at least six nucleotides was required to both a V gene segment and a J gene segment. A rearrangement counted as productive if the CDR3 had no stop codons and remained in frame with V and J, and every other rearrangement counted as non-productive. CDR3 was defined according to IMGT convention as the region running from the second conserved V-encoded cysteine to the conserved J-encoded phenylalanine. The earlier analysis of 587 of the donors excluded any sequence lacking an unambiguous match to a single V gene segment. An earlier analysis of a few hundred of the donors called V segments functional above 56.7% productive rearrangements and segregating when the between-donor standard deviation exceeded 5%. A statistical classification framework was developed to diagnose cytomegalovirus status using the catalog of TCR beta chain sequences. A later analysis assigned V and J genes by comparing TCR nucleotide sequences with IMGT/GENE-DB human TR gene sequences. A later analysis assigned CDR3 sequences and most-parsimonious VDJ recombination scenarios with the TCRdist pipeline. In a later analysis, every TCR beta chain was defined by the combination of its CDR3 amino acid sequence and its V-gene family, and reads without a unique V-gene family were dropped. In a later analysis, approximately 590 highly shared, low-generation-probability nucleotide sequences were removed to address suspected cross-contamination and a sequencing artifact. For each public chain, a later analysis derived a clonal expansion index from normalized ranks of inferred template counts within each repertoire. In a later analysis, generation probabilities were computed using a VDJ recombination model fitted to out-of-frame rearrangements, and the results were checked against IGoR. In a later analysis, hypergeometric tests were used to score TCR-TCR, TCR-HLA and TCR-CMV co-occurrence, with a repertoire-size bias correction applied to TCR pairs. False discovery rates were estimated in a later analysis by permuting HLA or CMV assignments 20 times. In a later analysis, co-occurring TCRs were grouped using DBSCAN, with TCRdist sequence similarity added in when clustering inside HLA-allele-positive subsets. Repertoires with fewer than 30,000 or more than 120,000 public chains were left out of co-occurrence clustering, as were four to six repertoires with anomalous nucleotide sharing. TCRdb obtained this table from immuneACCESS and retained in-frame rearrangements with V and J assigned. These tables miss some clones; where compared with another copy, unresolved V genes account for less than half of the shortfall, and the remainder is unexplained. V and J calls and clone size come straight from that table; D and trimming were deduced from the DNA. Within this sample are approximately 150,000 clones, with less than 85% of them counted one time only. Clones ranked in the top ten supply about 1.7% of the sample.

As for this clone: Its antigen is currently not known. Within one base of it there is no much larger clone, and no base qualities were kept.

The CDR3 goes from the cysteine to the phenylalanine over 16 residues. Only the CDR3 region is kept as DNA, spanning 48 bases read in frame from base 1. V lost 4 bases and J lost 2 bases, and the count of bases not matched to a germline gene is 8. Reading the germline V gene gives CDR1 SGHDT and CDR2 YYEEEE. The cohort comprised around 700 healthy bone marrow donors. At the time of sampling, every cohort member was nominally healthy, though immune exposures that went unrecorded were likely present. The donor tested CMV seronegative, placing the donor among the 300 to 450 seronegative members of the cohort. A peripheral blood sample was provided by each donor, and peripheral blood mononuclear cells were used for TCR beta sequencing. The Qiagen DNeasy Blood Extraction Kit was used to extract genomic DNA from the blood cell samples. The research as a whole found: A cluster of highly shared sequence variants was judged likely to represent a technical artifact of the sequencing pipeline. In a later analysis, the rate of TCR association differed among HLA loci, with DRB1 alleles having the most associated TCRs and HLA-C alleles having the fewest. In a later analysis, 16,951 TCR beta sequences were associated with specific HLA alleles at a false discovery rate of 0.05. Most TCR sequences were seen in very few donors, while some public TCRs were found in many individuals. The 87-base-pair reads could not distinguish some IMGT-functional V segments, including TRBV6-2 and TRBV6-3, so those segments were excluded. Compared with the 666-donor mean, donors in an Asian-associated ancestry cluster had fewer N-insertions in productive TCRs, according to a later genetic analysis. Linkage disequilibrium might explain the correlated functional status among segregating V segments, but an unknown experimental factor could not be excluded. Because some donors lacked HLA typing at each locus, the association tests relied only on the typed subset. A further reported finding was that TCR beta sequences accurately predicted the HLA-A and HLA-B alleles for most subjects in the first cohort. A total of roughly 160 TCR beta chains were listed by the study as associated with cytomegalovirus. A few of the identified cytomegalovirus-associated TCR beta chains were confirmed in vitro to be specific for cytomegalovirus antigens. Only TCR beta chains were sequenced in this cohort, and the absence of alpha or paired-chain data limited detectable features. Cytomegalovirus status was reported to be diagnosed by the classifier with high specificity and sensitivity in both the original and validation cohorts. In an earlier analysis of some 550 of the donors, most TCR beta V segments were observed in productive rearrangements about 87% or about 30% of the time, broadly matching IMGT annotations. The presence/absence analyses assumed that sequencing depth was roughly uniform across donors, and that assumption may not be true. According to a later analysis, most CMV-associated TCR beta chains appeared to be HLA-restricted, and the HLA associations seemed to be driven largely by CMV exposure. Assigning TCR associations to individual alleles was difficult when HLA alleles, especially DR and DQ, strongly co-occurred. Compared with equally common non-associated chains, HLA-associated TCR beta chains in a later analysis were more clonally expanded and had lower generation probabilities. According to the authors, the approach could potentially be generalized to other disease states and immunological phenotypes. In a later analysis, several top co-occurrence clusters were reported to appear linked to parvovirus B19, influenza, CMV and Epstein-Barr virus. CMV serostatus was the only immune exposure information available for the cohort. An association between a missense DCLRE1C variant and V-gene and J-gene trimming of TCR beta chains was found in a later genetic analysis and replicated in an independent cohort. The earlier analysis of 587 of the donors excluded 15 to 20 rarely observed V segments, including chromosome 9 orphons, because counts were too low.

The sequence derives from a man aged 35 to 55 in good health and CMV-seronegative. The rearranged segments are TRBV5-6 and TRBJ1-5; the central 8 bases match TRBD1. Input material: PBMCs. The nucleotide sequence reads TGTGCCAGCAGCCTGCCGGACAGGGAAGGCAATCAGCCCCAGCATTTT. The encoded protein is CASSLPDREGNQPQHF.